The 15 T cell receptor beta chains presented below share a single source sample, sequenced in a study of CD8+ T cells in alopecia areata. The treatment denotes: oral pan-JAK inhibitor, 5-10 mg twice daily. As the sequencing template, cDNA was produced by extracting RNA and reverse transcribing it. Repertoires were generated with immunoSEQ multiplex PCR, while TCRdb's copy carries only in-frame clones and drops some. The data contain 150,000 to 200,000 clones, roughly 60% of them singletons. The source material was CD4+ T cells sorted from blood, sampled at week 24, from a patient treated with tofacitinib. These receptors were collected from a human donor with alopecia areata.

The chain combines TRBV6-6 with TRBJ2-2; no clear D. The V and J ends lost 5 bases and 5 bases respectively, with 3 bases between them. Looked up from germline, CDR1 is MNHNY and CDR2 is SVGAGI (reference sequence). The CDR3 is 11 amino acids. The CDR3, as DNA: TGTGCCAGCAGTCTAACCGGGGAGCTGTTTTTT. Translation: CASSLTGELFF.

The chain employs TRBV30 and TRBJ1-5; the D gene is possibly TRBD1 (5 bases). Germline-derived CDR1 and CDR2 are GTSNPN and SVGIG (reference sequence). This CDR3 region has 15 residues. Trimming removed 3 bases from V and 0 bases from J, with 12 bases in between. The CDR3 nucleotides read TGTGCCTGGAGCACGGGGGATTATAGCAATCAGCCCCAGCATTTT. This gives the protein CAWSTGDYSNQPQHF.

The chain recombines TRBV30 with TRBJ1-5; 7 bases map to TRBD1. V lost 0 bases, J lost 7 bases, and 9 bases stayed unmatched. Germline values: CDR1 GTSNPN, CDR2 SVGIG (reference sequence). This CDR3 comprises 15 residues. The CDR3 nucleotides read TGTGCCTGGAGTGTCGGACAGGTAGTATCCCAGCCCCAGCATTTT. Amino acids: CAWSVGQVVSQPQHF.

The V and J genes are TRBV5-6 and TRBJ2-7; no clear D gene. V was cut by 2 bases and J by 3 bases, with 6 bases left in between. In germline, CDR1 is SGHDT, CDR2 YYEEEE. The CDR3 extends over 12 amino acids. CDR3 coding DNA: TGTGCCAGCAGCTTCCGGGTCTACGAGCAGTACTTC. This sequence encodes CASSFRVYEQYF. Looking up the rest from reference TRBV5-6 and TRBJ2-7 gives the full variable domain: DAGVTQSPTHLIKTRGQQVTLRCSPKSGHDTVSWYQQALGQGPQFIFQYYEEEERQRGNFPDRFSGHQFPNYSSELNVNALLLGDSALYLCASSFRVYEQYFGPGTRLTVT.

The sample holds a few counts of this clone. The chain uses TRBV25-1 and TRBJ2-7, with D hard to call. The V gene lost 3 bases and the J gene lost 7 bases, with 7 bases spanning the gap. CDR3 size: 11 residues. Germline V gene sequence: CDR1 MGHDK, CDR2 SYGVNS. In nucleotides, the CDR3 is TGTGCCAGCAGTGACGTGGGTGAGCAGTACTTC. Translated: CASSDVGEQYF.

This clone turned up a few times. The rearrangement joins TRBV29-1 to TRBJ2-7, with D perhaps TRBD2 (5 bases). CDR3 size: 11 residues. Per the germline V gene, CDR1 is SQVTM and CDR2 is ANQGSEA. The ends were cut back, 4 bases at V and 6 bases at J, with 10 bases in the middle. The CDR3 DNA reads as TGCAGCGTTGGAGGGAGACCCGAGCAGTACTTC. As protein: CSVGGRPEQYF.

This CDR3 is CASSGYSYEQYF. CDR3 nucleotide sequence: TGTGCCAGCAGCGGCTACAGCTACGAGCAGTACTTC. The V call is TRBV7-2, the J call TRBJ2-7; D is ambiguous. Germline CDR1 is SGHTA and CDR2 is FQGNSA. This CDR3 has 12 residues. Trimming removed 5 bases from V and 3 bases from J, with 8 bases in between.

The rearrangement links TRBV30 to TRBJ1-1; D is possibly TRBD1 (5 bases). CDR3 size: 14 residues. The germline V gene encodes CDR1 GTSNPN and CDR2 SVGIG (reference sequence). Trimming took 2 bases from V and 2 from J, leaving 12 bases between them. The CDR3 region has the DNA TGTGCCTGGAGTACCCGGGACCTTAACACTGAAGCTTTCTTT. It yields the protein CAWSTRDLNTEAFF.

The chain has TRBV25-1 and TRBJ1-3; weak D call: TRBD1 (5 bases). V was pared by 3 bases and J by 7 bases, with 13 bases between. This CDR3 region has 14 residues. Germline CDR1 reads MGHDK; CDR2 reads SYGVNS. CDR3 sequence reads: CASSDRGRRNTIYF. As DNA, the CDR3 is TGTGCCAGCAGTGATAGGGGCAGGCGGAACACCATATATTTT.

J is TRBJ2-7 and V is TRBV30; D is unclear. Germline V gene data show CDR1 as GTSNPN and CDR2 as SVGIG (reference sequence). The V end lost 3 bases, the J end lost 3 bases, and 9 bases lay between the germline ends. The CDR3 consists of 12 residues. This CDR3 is CAWRQPGYEQYF. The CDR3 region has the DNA TGTGCCTGGAGACAGCCTGGCTACGAGCAGTACTTC.

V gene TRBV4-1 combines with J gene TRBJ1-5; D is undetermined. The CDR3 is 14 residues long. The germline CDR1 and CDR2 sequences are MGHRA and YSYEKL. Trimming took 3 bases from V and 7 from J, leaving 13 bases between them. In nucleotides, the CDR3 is TGCGCCAGCAGCCAGAGTTGGGGTGGGCAGCCCCAGCATTTT. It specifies CASSQSWGGQPQHF.

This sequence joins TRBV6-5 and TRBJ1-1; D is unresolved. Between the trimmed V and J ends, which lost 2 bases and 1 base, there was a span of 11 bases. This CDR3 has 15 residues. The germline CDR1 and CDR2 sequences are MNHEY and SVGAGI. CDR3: CASSYEQRRNTEAFF. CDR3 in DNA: TGTGCCAGCAGTTACGAGCAACGGAGGAACACTGAAGCTTTCTTT.

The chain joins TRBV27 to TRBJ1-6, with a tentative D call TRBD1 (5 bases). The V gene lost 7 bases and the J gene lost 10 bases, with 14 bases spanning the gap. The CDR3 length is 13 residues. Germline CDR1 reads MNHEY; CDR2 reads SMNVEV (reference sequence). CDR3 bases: TGTGCCAGCACTGAGGGACGATACTCACCCCTCCACTTT. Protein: CASTEGRYSPLHF.

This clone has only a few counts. DNA for the CDR3: TGTGCCAGCAGTGAGATTCTAGGCGTGCAGTACTTC. Protein product: CASSEILGVQYF. The chain employs TRBV25-1 and TRBJ2-7, with D unclear. The germline gives CDR1 MGHDK, CDR2 SYGVNS. The length of the CDR3 is 12 residues. The germline V and J ends were trimmed by 3 bases and 9 bases, with 12 bases remaining between them.

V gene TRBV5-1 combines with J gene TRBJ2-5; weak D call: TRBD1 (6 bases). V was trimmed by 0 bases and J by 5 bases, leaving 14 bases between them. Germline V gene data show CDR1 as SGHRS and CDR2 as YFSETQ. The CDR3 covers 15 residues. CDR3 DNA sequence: TGCGCCAGCAGCTTGGCAGGGGTATTTGGGGAGACCCAGTACTTC. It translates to CASSLAGVFGETQYF.